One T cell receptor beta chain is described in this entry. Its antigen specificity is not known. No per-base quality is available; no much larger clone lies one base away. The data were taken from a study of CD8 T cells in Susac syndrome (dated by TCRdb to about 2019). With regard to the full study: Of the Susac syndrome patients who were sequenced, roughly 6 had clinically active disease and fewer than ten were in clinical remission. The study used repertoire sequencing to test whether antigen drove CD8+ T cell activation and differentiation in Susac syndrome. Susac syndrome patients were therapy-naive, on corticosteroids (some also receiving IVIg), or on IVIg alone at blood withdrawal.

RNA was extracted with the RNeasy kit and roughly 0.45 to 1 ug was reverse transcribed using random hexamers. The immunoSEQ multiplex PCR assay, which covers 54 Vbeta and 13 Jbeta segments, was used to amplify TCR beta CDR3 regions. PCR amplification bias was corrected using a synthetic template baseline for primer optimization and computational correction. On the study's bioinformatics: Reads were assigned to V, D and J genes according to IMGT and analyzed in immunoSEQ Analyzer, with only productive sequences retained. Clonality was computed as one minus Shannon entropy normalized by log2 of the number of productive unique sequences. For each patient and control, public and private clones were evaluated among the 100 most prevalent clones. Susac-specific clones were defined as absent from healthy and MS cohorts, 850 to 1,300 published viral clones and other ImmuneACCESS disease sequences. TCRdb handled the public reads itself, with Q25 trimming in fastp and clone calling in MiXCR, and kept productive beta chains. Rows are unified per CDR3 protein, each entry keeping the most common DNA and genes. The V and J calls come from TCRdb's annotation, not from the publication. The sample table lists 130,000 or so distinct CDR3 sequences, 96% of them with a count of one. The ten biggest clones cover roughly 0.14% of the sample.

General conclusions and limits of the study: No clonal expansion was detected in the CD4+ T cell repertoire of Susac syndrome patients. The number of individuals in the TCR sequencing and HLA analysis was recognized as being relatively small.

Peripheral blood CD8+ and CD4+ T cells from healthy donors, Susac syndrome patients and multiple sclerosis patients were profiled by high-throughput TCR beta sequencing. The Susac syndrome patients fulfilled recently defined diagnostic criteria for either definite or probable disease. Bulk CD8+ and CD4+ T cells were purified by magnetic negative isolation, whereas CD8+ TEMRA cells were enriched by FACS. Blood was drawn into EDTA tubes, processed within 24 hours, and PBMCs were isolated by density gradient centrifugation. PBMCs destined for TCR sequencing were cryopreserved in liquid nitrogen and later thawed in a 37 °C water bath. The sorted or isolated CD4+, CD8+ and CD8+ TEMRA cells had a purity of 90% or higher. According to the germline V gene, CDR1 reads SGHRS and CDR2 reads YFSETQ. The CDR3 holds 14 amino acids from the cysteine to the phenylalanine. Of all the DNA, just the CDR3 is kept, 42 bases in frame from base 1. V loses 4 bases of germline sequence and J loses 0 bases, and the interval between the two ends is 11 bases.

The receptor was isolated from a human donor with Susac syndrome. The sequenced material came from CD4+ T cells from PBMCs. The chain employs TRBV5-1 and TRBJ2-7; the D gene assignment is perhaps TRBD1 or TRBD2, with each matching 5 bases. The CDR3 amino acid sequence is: CASSLGTTSYEQYF. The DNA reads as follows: TGCGCCAGCAGCCTCGGGACCACCTCCTACGAGCAGTACTTC.